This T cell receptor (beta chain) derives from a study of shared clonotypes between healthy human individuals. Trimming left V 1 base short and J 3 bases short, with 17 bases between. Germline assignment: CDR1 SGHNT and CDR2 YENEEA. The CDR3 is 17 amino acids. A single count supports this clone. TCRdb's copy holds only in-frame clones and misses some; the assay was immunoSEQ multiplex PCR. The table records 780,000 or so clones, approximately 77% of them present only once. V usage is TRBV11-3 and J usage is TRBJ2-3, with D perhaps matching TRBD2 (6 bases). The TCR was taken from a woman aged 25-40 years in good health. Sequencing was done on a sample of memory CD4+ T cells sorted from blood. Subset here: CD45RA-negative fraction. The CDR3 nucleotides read TGTGCCAGCAGCTTAGGTCGCCGGGACTGGGAGACAGATACGCAGTATTTT. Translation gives CASSLGRRDWETDTQYF.